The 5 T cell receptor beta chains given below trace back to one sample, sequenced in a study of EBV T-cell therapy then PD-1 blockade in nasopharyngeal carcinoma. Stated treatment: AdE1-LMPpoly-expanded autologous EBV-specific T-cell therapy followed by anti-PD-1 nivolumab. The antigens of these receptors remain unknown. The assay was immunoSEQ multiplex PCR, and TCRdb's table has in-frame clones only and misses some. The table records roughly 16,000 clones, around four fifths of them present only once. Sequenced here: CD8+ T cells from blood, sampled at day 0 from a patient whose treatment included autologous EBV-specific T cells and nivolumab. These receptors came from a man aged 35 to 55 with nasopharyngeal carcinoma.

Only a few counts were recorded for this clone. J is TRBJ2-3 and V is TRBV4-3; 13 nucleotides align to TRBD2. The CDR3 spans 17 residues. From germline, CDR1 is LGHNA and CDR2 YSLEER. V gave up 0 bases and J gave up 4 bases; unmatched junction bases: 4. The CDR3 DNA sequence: TGCGCCAGCAGCCAAGATATGGGACTAGCGGGGTCAGATACGCAGTATTTT. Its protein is CASSQDMGLAGSDTQYF.

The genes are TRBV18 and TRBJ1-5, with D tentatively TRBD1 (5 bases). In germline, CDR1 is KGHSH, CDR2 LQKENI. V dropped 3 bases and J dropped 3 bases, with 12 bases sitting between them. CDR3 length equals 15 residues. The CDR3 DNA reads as TGTGCCAGCTCACCGAAGTGGGGCACCAATCAGCCCCAGCATTTT. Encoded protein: CASSPKWGTNQPQHF.

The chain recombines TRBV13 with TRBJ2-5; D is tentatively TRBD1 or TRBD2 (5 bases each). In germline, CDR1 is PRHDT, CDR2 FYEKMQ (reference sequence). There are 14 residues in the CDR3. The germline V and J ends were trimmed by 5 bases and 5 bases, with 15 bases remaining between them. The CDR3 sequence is CASSRDRIWETQYF. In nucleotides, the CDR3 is TGTGCCAGCAGCAGGGACCGGATATGGGAGACCCAGTACTTC.

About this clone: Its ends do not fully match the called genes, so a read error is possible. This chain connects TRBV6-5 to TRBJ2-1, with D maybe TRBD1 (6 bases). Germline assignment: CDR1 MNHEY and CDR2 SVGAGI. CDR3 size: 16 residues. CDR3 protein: CASSNSTGGIYNEQFF. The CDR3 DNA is TGTGCCAGCAGTAACTCGACAGGAGGAATCTACAATGAGCAGTTCTTC.

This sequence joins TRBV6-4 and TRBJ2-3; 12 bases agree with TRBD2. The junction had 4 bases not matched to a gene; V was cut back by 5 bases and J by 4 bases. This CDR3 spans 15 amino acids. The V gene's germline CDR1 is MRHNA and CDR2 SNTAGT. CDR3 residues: CASSPSGGAADTQYF. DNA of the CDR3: TGTGCCAGCAGTCCTAGCGGGGGGGCAGCAGATACGCAGTATTTT.